The clone carrying this T cell receptor beta chain was detected only a few times. V gave up 6 bases and J gave up 0 bases, with 15 bases separating them. The germline gives CDR1 MRHNA, CDR2 SNTAGT. The CDR3 contains 16 residues. The table came from immunoSEQ multiplex PCR; TCRdb's copy has only in-frame clones and leaves some out. The sample has 40,000 to 50,000 clones; about 90% are singletons. The entry originates in a study of Tregs in tolerant kidney transplant recipients. Sample: Tregs from blood. This TCR derives from a human donor in good health. The chain couples TRBV6-4 to TRBJ1-3, with D perhaps TRBD1 (5 bases). The DNA of the CDR3 is TGTGCCAGCAGACCTCTTCCAGGGTACTCTGGAAACACCATATATTTT. Translating gives CASRPLPGYSGNTIYF.